This T cell receptor (beta chain) stems from a study of PD-1 blockade in classical Hodgkin lymphoma. General study findings and limits: Newly diagnosed patients had baseline TCR diversity that was reportedly lower than that of healthy donors. What drove the repertoire differences, possibly disease activity or prior therapy, has not been defined.

Regarding time point: newly diagnosed, previously untreated cHL patient sample. Acting as the comparison were PBMCs from newly diagnosed, untreated classical Hodgkin lymphoma. CDR1 is SGHNT and CDR2 is YYREEE in the germline V gene (reference sequence). The ends lost 6 bases at V and 9 bases at J; junction bases unmatched: 22. This CDR3 contains 20 residues. Measured with immunoSEQ multiplex PCR; TCRdb has only the in-frame clones, and not every one. This sample has approximately 31,000 clones, with 94% found just once. On this clone itself: What it binds is not known.

The material sequenced was peripheral blood mononuclear cells (PBMCs). The sequence was collected from a human donor with classical Hodgkin lymphoma. The chain carries TRBV5-4 and TRBJ2-1; 15 bases are shared with TRBD2. The CDR3 nucleotides are TGTGCCAGCACCGAATCAAGGTCGGGACTAGCGGGAGGAGGGGCGGGTGAGCAGTTCTTC. Its translation is CASTESRSGLAGGGAGEQFF.